This is a list of T cell receptor beta chains from one sample in a study of human T cells and chemical hapten exposure. Each CDR3 protein is one row after TCRdb ran MiXCR on the RACE reads. The sample lists fewer than 200,000 distinct CDR3 sequences; 25% to 30% were seen once. The material was whole blood, obtained in connection with sensitization to the hapten diphenylcyclopropenone (DPC). The receptors shown here come from a woman in her 30s with alopecia areata. Some clones in this sample may be carry-over from other donors' samples. Both conserved end residues are part of each CDR3. The D gene is left open where the match is weak. Not every row has a clone size; where given, it reads once, few, many or a size class.

d_call j_call clone_size v_call cdr3_aa cdr3_nt
TRBD1 TRBJ2-1 - TRBV3-1 CASSPDWTGIDNEQFF TGTGCCAGCAGCCCCGATTGGACAGGGATAGACAATGAGCAGTTCTTC
- TRBJ2-7 - TRBV6-5 CASSLRDTRNEQYF TGTGCCAGCAGTCTACGGGACACCCGAAACGAGCAGTACTTC
- TRBJ1-3 few TRBV29-1 CSALGQSSGNTIYF TGCAGCGCCCTGGGGCAGAGCTCTGGAAACACCATATATTTT
TRBD1 TRBJ2-2 many TRBV28 CASSRSGQANTGELFF TGTGCCAGCAGTAGGTCGGGACAGGCGAACACCGGGGAGCTGTTTTTT
- TRBJ1-1 - TRBV10-3 CAISESGLGRDTEAFF TGTGCCATCAGTGAGTCAGGCTTAGGCAGGGACACTGAAGCTTTCTTT
- TRBJ1-1 - TRBV3-1 CASSQRQGRGEGAEAFF TGTGCCAGCAGCCAAAGGCAGGGGCGCGGGGAAGGGGCTGAAGCTTTCTTT
- TRBJ2-3 few TRBV29-1 CSVGQSPADTQYF TGCAGCGTTGGTCAGTCCCCAGCAGATACGCAGTATTTT
TRBD1 TRBJ1-5 few TRBV20-1 CSARRTGGKIGNQPQHF TGCAGTGCTCGCCGGACAGGGGGTAAGATAGGCAATCAGCCCCAGCATTTT
- TRBJ2-1 - TRBV5-1 CASSPQPYNEQFF TGCGCCAGCAGCCCCCAGCCCTACAATGAGCAGTTCTTC
- TRBJ2-7 - TRBV29-1 CSVLGPAEQYF TGCAGCGTCCTAGGGCCCGCGGAGCAGTACTTC
- TRBJ2-6 - TRBV7-2 CASSWQGIVSGANVLTF TGTGCCAGCAGCTGGCAGGGAATCGTCTCTGGGGCCAACGTCCTGACTTTC
TRBD1 TRBJ2-1 few TRBV11-2 CASSPRQGLSSYNEQFF TGTGCCAGCAGCCCACGACAGGGGTTGAGCTCCTACAATGAGCAGTTCTTC
- TRBJ1-6 few TRBV28 CASSLQGAPLHF TGTGCCAGCAGTCTACAGGGAGCACCCCTCCACTTT